The TCR beta chain described here comes from a study of CD8 T cells in Susac syndrome. Points from the study as a whole: The relatively small number of individuals in the TCR sequencing and HLA analysis was acknowledged by the study.

V was trimmed by 0 bases and J by 5 bases, leaving 13 bases between them. The CDR3 spans 15 residues. The germline gives CDR1 SGHTA, CDR2 FQGNSA. TCR beta sequences were obtained from blood CD8+ and CD4+ T cells. TEMRA cells were enriched by FACS, and CD4+ and CD8+ T cells were negatively isolated. An amount of RNA that ranged from roughly 0.5 to 1 ug was reverse transcribed with random hexamers. Amplification of TCR beta CDR3 was carried out by immunoSEQ multiplex PCR, which covered 54 Vbeta and 13 Jbeta segments. Via MiXCR, TCRdb re-called the immunoSEQ multiplex PCR reads, giving one row per CDR3 protein. Among about 52,000 distinct CDR3 sequences, approximately 93% were seen once, and the ten largest hold 0.45% to 0.65%. Comment on this clonotype: Its antigen is not identified.

The receptor was isolated from a human donor with multiple sclerosis. Sequencing input: CD8+ T cells from PBMCs. The V call is TRBV7-2, the J call TRBJ1-1; D not certain. The CDR3 is CASSLAPILRTEAFF. The CDR3 coding sequence is TGTGCCAGCAGCTTAGCGCCGATTTTGAGGACTGAAGCTTTCTTT.